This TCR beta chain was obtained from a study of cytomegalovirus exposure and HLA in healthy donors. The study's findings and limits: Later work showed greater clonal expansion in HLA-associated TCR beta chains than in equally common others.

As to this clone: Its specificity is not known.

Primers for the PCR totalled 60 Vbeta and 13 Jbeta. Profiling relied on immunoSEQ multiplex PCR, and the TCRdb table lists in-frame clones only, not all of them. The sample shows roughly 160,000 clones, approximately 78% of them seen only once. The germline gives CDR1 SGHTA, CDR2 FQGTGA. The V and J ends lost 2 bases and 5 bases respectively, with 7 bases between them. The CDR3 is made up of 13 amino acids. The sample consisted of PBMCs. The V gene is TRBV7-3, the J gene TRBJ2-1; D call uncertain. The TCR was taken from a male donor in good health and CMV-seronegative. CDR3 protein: CASSLSPNNEQFF. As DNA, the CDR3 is TGTGCCAGCAGCTTATCCCCCAACAATGAGCAGTTCTTC.